This entry describes one T cell receptor beta chain. Its cognate antigen is unknown. Assay: immunoSEQ multiplex PCR; the TCRdb copy retains only in-frame clones and omits some. The sample has about 130,000 clones; about 90% are singletons. The data originate from a study of T cell responses to AZD1222 COVID-19 vaccine. Deletions cut 3 bases from V and 0 bases from J, with 9 bases between. The CDR3 is 15 amino acids. Looked up from germline, CDR1 is MGHDK and CDR2 is SYGVNS. The study's findings and limits: Spike-specific TCR breadth and depth were elevated following two AZD1222 doses. Donors were mostly white British, more females; clonal diversity possibly underestimated.

The specimen comprised peripheral blood, sampled on day 0 of AZD1222 vaccination. The V and J genes are TRBV25-1 and TRBJ1-5; D might be TRBD1 (6 bases). The receptor comes from an adult in good health. The DNA of the CDR3 is TGTGCCAGCAGTGAGGCGACAGGTAGCAATCAGCCCCAGCATTTT. It is translated as CASSEATGSNQPQHF.